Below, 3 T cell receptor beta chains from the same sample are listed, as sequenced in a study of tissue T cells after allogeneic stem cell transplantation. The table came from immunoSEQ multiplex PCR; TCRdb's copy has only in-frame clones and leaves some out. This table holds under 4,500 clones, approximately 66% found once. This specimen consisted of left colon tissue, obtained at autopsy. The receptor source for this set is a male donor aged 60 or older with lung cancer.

CDR3 coding DNA: TGTGCCGCAGGACTAGCCAAAAACATTCAGTACTTC. It yields the protein CAAGLAKNIQYF. The rearrangement uses TRBV10-3 and TRBJ2-4; tentatively, D is TRBD2 (5 bases). V was trimmed by 11 bases and J by 0 bases, leaving 8 bases between them. This CDR3 comprises 12 residues. The germline V gene encodes CDR1 ENHRY and CDR2 SYGVKD.

As DNA, the CDR3 is TGTGCCAGTAGTGTTTGGGGGGCAGAGAACATTCAGTACTTC. This gives the protein CASSVWGAENIQYF. This sequence joins TRBV19 and TRBJ2-4; D is tentatively TRBD1 or TRBD2 (6 bases each). CDR3 size: 14 residues. Trimming removed 5 bases at V and 7 bases at J, with 15 bases between. Germline-derived CDR1 and CDR2 are LNHDA and SQIVND (reference sequence).

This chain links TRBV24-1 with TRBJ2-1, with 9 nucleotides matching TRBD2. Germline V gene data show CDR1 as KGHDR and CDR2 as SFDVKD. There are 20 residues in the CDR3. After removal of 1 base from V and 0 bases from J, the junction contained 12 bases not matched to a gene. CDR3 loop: CATSDFRGSSGTSSYNEQFF. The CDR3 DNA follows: TGTGCCACCAGTGATTTTCGGGGGTCTAGCGGGACCAGCTCCTACAATGAGCAGTTCTTC.